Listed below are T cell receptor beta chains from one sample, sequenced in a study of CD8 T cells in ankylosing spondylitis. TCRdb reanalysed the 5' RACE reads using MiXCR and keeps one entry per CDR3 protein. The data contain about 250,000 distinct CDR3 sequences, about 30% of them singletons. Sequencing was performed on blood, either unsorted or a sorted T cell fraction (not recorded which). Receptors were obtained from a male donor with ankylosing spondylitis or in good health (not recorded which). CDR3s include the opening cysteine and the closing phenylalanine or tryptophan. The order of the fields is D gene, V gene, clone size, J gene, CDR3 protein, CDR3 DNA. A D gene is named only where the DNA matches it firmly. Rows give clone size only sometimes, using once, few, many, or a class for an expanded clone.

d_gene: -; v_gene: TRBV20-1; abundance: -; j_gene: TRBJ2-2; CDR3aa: CSARDDSSGTGELFF; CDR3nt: TGCAGTGCTAGAGACGACAGTTCAGGGACCGGGGAGCTGTTTTTT
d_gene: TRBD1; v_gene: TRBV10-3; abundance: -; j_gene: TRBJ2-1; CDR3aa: CAISESPGTGGPFF; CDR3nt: TGTGCCATCAGTGAGTCCCCCGGGACAGGGGGTCCGTTCTTC
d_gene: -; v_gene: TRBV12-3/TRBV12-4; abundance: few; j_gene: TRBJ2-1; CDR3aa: CASILGGGYNEQFF; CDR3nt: TGTGCCAGCATCCTAGGGGGGGGGTACAATGAGCAGTTCTTC
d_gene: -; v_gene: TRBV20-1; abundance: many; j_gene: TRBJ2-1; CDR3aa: CSARPSGASDNEQFF; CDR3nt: TGCAGTGCTAGACCCTCGGGGGCAAGCGACAATGAGCAGTTCTTC
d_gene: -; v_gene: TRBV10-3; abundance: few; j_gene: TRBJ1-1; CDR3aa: CAISESTPTEAFF; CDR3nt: TGTGCCATCAGTGAGTCGACTCCCACTGAAGCTTTCTTT
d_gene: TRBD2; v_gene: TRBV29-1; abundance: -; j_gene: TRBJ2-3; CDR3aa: CSVRGVGSGGAGTDTQYF; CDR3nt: TGCAGCGTCCGGGGTGTGGGTAGCGGGGGGGCCGGCACAGATACGCAGTATTTT
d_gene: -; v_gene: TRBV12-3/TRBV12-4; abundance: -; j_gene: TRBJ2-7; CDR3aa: CASSPHWVVEPAEQYF; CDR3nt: TGTGCCAGCAGTCCCCACTGGGTGGTGGAACCAGCCGAGCAGTACTTC
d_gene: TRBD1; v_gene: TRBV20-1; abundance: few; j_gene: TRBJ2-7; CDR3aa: CSAKGQGDEQYF; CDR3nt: TGCAGTGCTAAGGGACAGGGGGACGAGCAGTACTTC
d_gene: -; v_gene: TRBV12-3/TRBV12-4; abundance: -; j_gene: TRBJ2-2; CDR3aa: CASSWVGELFF; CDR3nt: TGTGCCAGCAGTTGGGTCGGGGAGCTGTTTTTT
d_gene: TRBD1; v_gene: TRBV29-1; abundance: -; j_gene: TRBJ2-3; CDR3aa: CSVEPQGPDTQYF; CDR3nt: TGCAGCGTTGAACCACAGGGGCCAGATACGCAGTATTTT
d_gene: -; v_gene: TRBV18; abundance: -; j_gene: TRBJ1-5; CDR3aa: CASSVGRGNQPQHF; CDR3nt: TGTGCCAGCTCCGTCGGGAGGGGCAATCAGCCCCAGCATTTT
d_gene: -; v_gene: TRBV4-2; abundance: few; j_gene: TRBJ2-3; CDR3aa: CASNQPGVRADTQYF; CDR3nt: TGTGCCAGCAACCAACCAGGGGTGAGAGCAGATACGCAGTATTTT
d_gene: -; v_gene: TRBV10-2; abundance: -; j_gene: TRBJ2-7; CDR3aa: CASSESLFQYF; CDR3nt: TGCGCCAGCAGTGAGTCTCTTTTCCAGTACTTC
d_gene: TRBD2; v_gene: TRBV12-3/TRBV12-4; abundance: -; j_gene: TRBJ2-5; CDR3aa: CASSPSSGGKETQYF; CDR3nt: TGTGCCAGCAGTCCCTCTAGCGGGGGGAAAGAGACCCAGTACTTC
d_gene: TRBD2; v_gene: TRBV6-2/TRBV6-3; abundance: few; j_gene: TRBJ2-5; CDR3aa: CASSNSGGSETQYF; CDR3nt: TGTGCCAGCAGCAACAGCGGGGGGTCAGAGACCCAGTACTTC
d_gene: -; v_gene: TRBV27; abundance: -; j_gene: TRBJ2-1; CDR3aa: CASSLTGAYNEQFF; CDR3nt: TGTGCCAGCAGTTTAACGGGGGCCTACAATGAGCAGTTCTTC
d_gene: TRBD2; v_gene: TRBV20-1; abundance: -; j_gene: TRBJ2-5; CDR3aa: CSALRMGGETQYF; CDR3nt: TGCAGTGCCCTAAGGATGGGGGGGGAGACCCAGTACTTC
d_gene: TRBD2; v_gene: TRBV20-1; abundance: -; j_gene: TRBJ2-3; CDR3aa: CSATNLAGRRTDTQYF; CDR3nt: TGCAGTGCCACAAACCTAGCGGGGAGACGCACAGATACGCAGTATTTT
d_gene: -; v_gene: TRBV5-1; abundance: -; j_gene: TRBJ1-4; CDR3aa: CASSQGPRSTNEKLFF; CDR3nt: TGCGCCAGCAGCCAAGGACCCCGATCAACTAATGAAAAACTGTTTTTT
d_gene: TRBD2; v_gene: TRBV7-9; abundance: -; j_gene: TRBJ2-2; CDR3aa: CASSHPGGTGELFF; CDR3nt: TGTGCCAGCAGCCATCCCGGGGGGACCGGGGAGCTGTTTTTT
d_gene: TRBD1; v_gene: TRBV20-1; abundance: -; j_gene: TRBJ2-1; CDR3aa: CSGDRAGTGGGEQFF; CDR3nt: TGCAGTGGGGATCGGGCCGGGACAGGGGGCGGTGAGCAGTTCTTC
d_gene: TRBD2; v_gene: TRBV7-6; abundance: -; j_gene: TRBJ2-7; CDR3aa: CASSLEGSGGSYEQYF; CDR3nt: TGTGCCAGCAGCTTAGAGGGGTCGGGGGGATCCTACGAGCAGTACTTC
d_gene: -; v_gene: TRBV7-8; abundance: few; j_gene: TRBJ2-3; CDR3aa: CASSPAEAPSTDTQYF; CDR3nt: TGTGCCAGCAGCCCCGCCGAGGCCCCAAGCACAGATACGCAGTATTTT
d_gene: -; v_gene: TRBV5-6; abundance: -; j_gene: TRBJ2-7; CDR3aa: CASSLGTGIGIYEQYF; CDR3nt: TGTGCCAGCAGCTTGGGAACTGGTATTGGTATCTACGAGCAGTACTTC
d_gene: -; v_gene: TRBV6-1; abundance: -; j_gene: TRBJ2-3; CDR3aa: CASSQPTRNTQYF; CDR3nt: TGTGCCAGCAGTCAACCTACTCGTAATACGCAGTATTTT
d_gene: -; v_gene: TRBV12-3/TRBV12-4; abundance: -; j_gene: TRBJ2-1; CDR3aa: CASQDTYSYNEQFF; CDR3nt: TGTGCCAGCCAGGACACCTATTCCTACAATGAGCAGTTCTTC
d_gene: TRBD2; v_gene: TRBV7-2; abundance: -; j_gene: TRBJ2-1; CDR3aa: CASSLEAGGVHEQFF; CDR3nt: TGTGCCAGCAGCTTAGAAGCGGGGGGCGTTCATGAGCAGTTCTTC
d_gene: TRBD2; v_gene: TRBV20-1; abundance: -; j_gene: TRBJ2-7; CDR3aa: CSARDPGTSGHEQYF; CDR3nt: TGCAGTGCTAGAGACCCCGGGACTAGCGGCCACGAGCAGTACTTC
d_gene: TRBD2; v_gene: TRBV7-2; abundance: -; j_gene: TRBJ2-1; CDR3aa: CASSWRGGVGNEQFF; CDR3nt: TGTGCCAGCTCTTGGCGGGGGGGTGTTGGGAATGAGCAGTTCTTC
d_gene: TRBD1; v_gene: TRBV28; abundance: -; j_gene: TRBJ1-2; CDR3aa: CASSSGQGARGYTF; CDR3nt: TGTGCCAGCAGTTCCGGTCAGGGGGCCAGAGGCTACACCTTC